This T cell receptor beta chain was captured by sequencing in a study of human T cells and chemical hapten exposure. Study-level background: There were weekly diphenylcyclopropenone doses to the scalp for patients throughout the roughly 24-week study. Patients, largely female, had alopecia areata, totalis or universalis. TCR yields per sample varied mostly from small pooled library volume differences. Study-level points and caveats: Controls formed significantly fewer large CDR3 similarity clusters than expanded TCRs did.

TCRdb re-derived calls from the RACE reads in MiXCR, one entry per CDR3 protein. The sample has about 99,000 distinct CDR3 sequences, around 12% seen once. V shed 0 bases, J shed 7 bases, and the junction held 15 bases outside the gene matches. The CDR3 runs 19 residues. The germline V gene has CDR1 LGHNA and CDR2 YSLEER. There are a few counts of this clonotype. Its target is not known. Time point: patch test 1, 2 weeks after DPC sensitization. Sample treatment: therapeutic diphenylcyclopropenone sensitization with weekly scalp DPC. The chain links TRBV4-3 to TRBJ2-1, with 10 bases fitting TRBD2. The material sequenced was whole blood, taken in connection with sensitization to the hapten diphenylcyclopropenone (DPC). The sequence derives from a woman in her forties with alopecia areata. Some clones in this sample may be carry-over from other donors' samples. The CDR3 DNA follows: TGCGCCAGCAGCCAAGATTGGCTAGCGGGAGTAGTGGGTCGGAATGAGCAGTTCTTC. It is translated as CASSQDWLAGVVGRNEQFF.